This entry describes one TCR beta chain. Other DNA sequences in the same sample also yield this CDR3. This specimen belongs to a study of blood T cell repertoires in COVID-19. The wider study: In each case, the material was cDNA or gDNA derived from T cells, B-cell-depleted T cells, or PBMCs.

Profiling relied on immunoSEQ multiplex PCR, and the TCRdb table lists in-frame clones only, not all of them. The table lists 150,000 to 200,000 clones, over 75% of them singletons, with 9.5% to 12% in the top ten. This CDR3 spans 14 amino acids. Looked up from germline, CDR1 is SGHRS and CDR2 is YFSETQ. After removal of 4 bases from V and 4 bases from J, the junction contained 4 bases not matched to a gene. The sequence came from a man aged 60 to 75 with active or convalescent COVID-19. Sequencing used peripheral blood. The genes are TRBV5-1 and TRBJ1-1, with 10 bases identical to TRBD1. CDR3 residues: CASSRGQGSTEAFF. CDR3 sequence (DNA): TGCGCCAGCAGCCGGGGACAGGGGAGCACTGAAGCTTTCTTT. Using reference TRBV5-1 and TRBJ1-1 for the parts outside the CDR3, the full variable domain is KAGVTQTPRYLIKTRGQQVTLSCSPISGHRSVSWYQQTPGQGLQFLFEYFSETQRNKGNFPGRFSGRQFSNSRSEMNVSTLELGDSALYLCASSRGQGSTEAFFGQGTRLTVV.